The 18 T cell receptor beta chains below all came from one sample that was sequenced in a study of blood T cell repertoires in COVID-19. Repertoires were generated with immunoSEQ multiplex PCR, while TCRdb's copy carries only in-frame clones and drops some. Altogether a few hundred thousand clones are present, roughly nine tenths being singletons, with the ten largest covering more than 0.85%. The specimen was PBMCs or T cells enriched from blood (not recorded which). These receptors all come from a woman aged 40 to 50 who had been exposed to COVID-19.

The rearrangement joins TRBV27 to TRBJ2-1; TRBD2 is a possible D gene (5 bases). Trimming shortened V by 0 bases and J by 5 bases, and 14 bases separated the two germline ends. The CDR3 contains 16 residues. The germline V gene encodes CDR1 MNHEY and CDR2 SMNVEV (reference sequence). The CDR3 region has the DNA TGTGCCAGCAGTTTATCAAGGCGGCTAGCAGACAATGAGCAGTTCTTC. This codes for CASSLSRRLADNEQFF.

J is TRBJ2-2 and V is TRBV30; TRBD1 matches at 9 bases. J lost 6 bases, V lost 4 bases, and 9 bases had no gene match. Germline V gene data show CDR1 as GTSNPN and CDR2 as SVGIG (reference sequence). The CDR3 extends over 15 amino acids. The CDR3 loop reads CAWKKGTGSAGELFF. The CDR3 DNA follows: TGTGCCTGGAAAAAAGGGACAGGGAGCGCCGGGGAGCTGTTTTTT.

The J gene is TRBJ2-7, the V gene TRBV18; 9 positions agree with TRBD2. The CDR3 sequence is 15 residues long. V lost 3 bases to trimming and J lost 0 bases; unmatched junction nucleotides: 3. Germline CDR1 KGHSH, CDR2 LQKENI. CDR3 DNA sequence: TGTGCCAGCTCACCTCGGACTAGCGTCTCCTACGAGCAGTACTTC. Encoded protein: CASSPRTSVSYEQYF.

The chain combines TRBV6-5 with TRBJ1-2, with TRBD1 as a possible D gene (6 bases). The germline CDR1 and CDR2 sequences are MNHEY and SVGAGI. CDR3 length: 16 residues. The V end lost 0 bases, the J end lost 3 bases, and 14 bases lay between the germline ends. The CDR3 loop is CASSYSATGRDYGYTF. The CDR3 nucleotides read TGTGCCAGCAGTTACTCGGCAACAGGGAGGGACTATGGCTACACCTTC.

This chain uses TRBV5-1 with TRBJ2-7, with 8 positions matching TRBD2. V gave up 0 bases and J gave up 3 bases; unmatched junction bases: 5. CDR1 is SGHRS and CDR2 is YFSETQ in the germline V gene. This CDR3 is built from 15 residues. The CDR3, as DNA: TGCGCCAGCAGCTTGGTCAGCGGGGGAGTCTACGAGCAGTACTTC. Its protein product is CASSLVSGGVYEQYF.

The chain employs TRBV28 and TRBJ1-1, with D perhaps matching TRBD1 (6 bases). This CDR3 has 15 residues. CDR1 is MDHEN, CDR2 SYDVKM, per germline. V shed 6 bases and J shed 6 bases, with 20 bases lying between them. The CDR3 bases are TGTGCCAGCAGCCCAACAGGGTATAGGGGCGCTGAAGCTTTCTTT. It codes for CASSPTGYRGAEAFF.

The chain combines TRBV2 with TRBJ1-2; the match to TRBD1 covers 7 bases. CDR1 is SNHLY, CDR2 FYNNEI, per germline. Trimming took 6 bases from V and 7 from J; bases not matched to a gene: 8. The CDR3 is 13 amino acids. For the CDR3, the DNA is TGTGCCAGCAGGGTCGACAGGGTCTCTGGCTACACCTTC. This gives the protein CASRVDRVSGYTF.

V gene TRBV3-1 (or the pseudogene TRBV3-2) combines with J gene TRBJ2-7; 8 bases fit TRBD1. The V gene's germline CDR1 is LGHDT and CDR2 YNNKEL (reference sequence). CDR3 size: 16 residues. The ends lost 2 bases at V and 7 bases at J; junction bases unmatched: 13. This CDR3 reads CASSQSFGTGSREQYF. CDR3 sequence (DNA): TGTGCCAGCAGCCAATCGTTTGGGACAGGCAGCCGGGAGCAGTACTTC.

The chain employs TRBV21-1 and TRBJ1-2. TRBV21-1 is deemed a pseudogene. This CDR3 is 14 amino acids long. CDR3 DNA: TGTGCCAGCAGCAAATGCTCGGGGAACTATGGCTACACCTTC. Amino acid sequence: CASSKCSGNYGYTF.

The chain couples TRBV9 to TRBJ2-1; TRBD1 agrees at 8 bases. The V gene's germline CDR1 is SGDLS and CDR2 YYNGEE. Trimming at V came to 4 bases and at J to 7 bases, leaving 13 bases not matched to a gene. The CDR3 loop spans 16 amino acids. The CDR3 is CASSNSPGTGSNEQFF. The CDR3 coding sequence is TGTGCCAGCAGCAATAGTCCCGGGACAGGTTCGAATGAGCAGTTCTTC.

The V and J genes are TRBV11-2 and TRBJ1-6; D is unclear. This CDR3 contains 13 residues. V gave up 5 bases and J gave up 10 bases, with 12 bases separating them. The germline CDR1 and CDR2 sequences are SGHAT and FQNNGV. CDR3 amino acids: CASSDITWSPLHF. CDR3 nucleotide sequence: TGTGCCAGCAGCGACATTACTTGGTCACCCCTCCACTTT.

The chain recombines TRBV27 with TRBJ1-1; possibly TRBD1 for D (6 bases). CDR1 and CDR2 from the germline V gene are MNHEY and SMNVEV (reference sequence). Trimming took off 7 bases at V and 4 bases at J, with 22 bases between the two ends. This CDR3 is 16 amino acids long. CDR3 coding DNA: TGTGCCAGCATCCTATGGGGGGGGCTCGATTTCACTGAAGCTTTCTTT. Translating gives CASILWGGLDFTEAFF.

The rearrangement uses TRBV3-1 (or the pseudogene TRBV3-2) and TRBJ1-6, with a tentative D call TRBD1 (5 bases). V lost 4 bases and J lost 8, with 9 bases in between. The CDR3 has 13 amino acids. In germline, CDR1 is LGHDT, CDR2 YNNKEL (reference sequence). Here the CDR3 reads CASSLGADSPLHF. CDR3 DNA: TGTGCCAGCAGCCTTGGGGCGGATTCACCCCTCCACTTT.

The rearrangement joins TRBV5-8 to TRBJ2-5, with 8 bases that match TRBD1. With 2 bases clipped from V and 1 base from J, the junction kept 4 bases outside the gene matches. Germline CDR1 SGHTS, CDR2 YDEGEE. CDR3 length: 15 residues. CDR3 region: CASSLRDRPQETQYF. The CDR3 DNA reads TGTGCCAGCAGCTTACGGGACAGGCCCCAAGAGACCCAGTACTTC.

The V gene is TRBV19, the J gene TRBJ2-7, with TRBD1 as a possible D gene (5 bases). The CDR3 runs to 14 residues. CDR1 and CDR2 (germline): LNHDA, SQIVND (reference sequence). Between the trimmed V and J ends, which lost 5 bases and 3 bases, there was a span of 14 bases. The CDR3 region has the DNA TGTGCCAGTAGTTCTGCCAGGGCTTACTACGAGCAGTACTTC. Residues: CASSSARAYYEQYF.

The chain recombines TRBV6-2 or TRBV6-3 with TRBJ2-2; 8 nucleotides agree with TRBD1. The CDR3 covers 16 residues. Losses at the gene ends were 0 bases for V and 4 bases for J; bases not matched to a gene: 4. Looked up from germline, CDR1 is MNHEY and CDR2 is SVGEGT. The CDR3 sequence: CASSYSTGDSTGELFF. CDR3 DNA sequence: TGTGCCAGCAGTTACTCGACAGGGGATAGCACCGGGGAGCTGTTTTTT.

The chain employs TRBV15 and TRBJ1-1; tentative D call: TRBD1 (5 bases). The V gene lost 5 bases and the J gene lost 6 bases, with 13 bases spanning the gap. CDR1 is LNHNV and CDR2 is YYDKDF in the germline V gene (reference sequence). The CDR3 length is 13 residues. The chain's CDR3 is CATSGQVGAEAFF. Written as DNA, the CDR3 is TGTGCCACCAGCGGGCAGGTAGGGGCTGAAGCTTTCTTT.

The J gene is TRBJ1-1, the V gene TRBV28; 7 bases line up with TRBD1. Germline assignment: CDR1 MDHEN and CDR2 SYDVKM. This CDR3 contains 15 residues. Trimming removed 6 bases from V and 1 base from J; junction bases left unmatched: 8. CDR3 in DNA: TGTGCCAGCAGCCCCGCCGGGACAGAGAACACTGAAGCTTTCTTT. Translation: CASSPAGTENTEAFF. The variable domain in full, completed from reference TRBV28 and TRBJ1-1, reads DVKVTQSSRYLVKRTGEKVFLECVQDMDHENMFWYRQDPGLGLRLIYFSYDVKMKEKGDIPEGYSVSREKKERFSLILESASTNQTSMYLCASSPAGTENTEAFFGQGTRLTVV.